Below are 6 T cell receptor beta chains sequenced from a single sample in a study of identical twins. TCRdb reanalysed the 5' RACE reads using MiXCR and keeps one entry per CDR3 protein. The sample contains hundreds of thousands of distinct CDR3 sequences, approximately 18% of which appear only once. The same data also contributed to another study, on T cells expressing NK-cell markers.

The sequenced material came from PBMCs. The source is a woman aged 18 to 35 in good health.

This clonotype has more than one count but fewer than ten. V is TRBV6-5 and J is TRBJ1-1; unclear D gene. The V end was cut by 7 bases, the J end by 6 bases, with 18 bases between. The CDR3 sequence is 14 residues long. The germline gives CDR1 MNHEY, CDR2 SVGAGI. The CDR3 DNA sequence: TGTGCCAGCATTAACCCGCGGCTGGGGTCTGAAGCTTTCTTT. Translated: CASINPRLGSEAFF.

V and J are TRBV6-1 and TRBJ1-6; 11 bases align to TRBD1. The J segment lost 7 bases and the V segment lost 6 bases, leaving 8 bases of the junction unmatched. Germline CDR1 and CDR2: MNHNS and SASEGT. The CDR3 runs 16 residues. This CDR3 reads CASSFFGTGGNSPLHF. CDR3 DNA: TGTGCCAGCAGCTTCTTCGGGACAGGGGGAAATTCACCCCTCCACTTT.

V is TRBV7-9 and J is TRBJ2-7; tentatively, D is TRBD2 (7 bases). This CDR3 is 15 amino acids long. With 5 bases removed from V and 6 bases from J, the gap between germline ends came to 20 bases. Germline assignment: CDR1 SEHNR and CDR2 FQNEAQ (reference sequence). In DNA, the CDR3 is TGTGCCAGCAGCCGGGTGGACAGCGGGACCTCCGAGCAGTACTTC. Its protein is CASSRVDSGTSEQYF.

The chain recombines TRBV7-2 with TRBJ2-7; no reliable D call. Germline V gene data show CDR1 as SGHTA and CDR2 as FQGNSA. V was clipped by 4 bases and J by 6 bases, with 19 bases between them. The CDR3 is 15 amino acids. The CDR3 loop reads CASSSLSRPTPEQYF. The DNA of the CDR3 is TGTGCCAGCAGCTCCCTATCTAGACCGACCCCCGAGCAGTACTTC.

This clonotype occurred a few times. This chain links TRBV20-1 with TRBJ2-7; D might be TRBD2 (5 bases). Trimming took off 0 bases at V and 6 bases at J, with 15 bases between the two ends. Germline assignment: CDR1 DFQATT and CDR2 SNEGSKA (reference sequence). This CDR3 has 14 residues. The CDR3 sequence is CSARDHTQRAEQYF. The DNA for the CDR3 is TGCAGTGCTAGAGATCACACTCAGAGGGCCGAGCAGTACTTC.

This clonotype was seen only a few times. The chain has TRBV7-6 and TRBJ1-1; D is ambiguous. CDR1 is SGHVS and CDR2 is FNYEAQ in the germline V gene. V lost 1 base to trimming and J lost 4 bases, with 10 bases between them. The CDR3 is 14 amino acids. For the CDR3, the DNA is TGTGCCAGCAGCTTAGATCCCGGATCCACTGAAGCTTTCTTT. It specifies CASSLDPGSTEAFF.